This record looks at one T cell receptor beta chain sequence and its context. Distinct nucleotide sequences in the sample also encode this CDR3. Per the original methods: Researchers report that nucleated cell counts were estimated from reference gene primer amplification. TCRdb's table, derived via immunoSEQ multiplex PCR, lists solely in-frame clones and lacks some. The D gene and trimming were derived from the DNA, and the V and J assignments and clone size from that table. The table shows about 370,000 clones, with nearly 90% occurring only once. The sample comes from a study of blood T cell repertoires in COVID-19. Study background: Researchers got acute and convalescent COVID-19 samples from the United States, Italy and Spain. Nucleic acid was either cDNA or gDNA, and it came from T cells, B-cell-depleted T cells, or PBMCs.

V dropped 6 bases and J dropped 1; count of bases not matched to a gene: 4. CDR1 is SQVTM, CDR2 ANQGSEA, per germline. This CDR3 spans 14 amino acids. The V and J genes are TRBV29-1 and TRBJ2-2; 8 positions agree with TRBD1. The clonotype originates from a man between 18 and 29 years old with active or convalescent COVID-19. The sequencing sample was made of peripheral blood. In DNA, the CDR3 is TGCAGCGTCCCAGGACAGGGGAACACCGGGGAGCTGTTTTTT. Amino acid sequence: CSVPGQGNTGELFF.